This TCR beta chain was recovered during a study of beta chain features in type 1 diabetes. The isolated RNA, all of it, was reverse transcribed, so expressed TCRB transcripts were what got sequenced. Produced via immunoSEQ multiplex PCR; TCRdb's table is partial and in-frame only. The repertoire holds 500,000 to 800,000 clones, with 9.5% to 15% as singletons. This clone was detected only a few times. Its antigen is undetermined. The CDR3 loop spans 16 amino acids. The germline V gene encodes CDR1 MNHNY and CDR2 SVGAGI (reference sequence). V was pared by 2 bases and J by 0 bases, with 3 bases of the junction left unmatched. Findings of the study overall: In every one of the four CD4+ subsets, TCRB CDR3s were moderately but significantly shorter in Type 1 diabetes patients.

This receptor was identified in a man between 25 and 39 years old with type 1 diabetes. The source material was naive CD4+ T cells from blood. The chain couples TRBV6-6 to TRBJ2-7; 11 bases match TRBD2. Here the CDR3 DNA reads TGTGCCAGCAGTTACGCCGGGACTAGCGGCTCCTACGAGCAGTACTTC. Protein sequence: CASSYAGTSGSYEQYF.